Listed below are T cell receptor beta chains from one sample, sequenced in a study of shared clonotypes between healthy human individuals. Repertoires were generated with immunoSEQ multiplex PCR, while TCRdb's copy carries only in-frame clones and drops some. The table records about 380,000 clones, about 96% of them present only once. Sequenced sample: memory CD8+ T cells sorted from blood. The receptors come from a man aged 25-40 years in good health. The CDR3 runs from the conserved cysteine through the conserved F or W. Each record gives: CDR3 protein, CDR3 length, V gene, D gene, J gene. A D gene is named only where the DNA matches it firmly.

CASSPDYNEQFF	12	TRBV5-1	.	TRBJ2-1
CASSLGNSPLHF	12	TRBV11-2	.	TRBJ1-6
CASSLRGNNQPQHF	14	TRBV28	.	TRBJ1-5
CSVEDPESSYNEQFF	15	TRBV29-1	.	TRBJ2-1
CASSPMRGGYGYTF	14	TRBV7-8	.	TRBJ1-2
CASSQDQYPYRLGSGNEQFF	20	TRBV4-1	.	TRBJ2-1
CASSLVTGKVGETQYF	16	TRBV7-2	.	TRBJ2-5
CASSKGTNYGYTF	13	TRBV21-1	.	TRBJ1-2
CASSGGEETQYF	12	TRBV6-1	.	TRBJ2-5
CASRQTFNSPLHF	13	TRBV27	.	TRBJ1-6
CASSTGLAGSYEQYF	15	TRBV19	TRBD2	TRBJ2-7
CASSLSGTNFYEQYF	15	TRBV7-2	.	TRBJ2-7
CASSRGSGRVQETQYF	16	TRBV7-2	TRBD2	TRBJ2-5
CASSPPNQPQHF	12	TRBV19	.	TRBJ1-5
CSVGVVAGGGTQYF	14	TRBV29-1	TRBD2	TRBJ2-3
CASRQGLLGYTF	12	TRBV6-5	.	TRBJ1-2
CASSLGGTGVYEQYF	15	TRBV5-1	TRBD1	TRBJ2-7
CASSYSDNTEAFF	13	TRBV6-6	.	TRBJ1-1
CASSSGLAEFSYEQYF	16	TRBV19	TRBD2	TRBJ2-7
CASSNDRETNTGELFF	16	TRBV7-6	TRBD1	TRBJ2-2
CASSQSAIGQRRANVLTF	18	TRBV12-1	.	TRBJ2-6
CASSYSASGKETQYF	15	TRBV6-5	TRBD2	TRBJ2-5
CASSLGRSYEQYF	13	TRBV5-8	.	TRBJ2-7
CASSLPDRGNQPQHF	15	TRBV28	TRBD1	TRBJ1-5
CASSFSGRGWAFSYEQYF	18	TRBV27	.	TRBJ2-7
CARSLISVRTHTGELFF	17	TRBV5-3	.	TRBJ2-2
CASSRVAGKNSYEQYF	16	TRBV14	TRBD2	TRBJ2-7
CASSLPGTSGSNIQYF	16	TRBV4-1	TRBD2	TRBJ2-4
CASSQFNDNNQPQHF	15	TRBV23-1	.	TRBJ1-5